Each of the 17 T cell receptor beta chains below was sequenced from the same sample in a study of blood T cell repertoires in COVID-19. Data came from immunoSEQ multiplex PCR; TCRdb stores just in-frame clones and leaves some out. The sample includes about 480,000 clones, roughly 88% of them seen just once. Material for sequencing was PBMCs or T cells enriched from blood (not recorded which). These receptors came from a woman aged 40 to 50 who had recovered from COVID-19.

The rearrangement links TRBV4-3 to TRBJ1-2, with D maybe TRBD1 (6 bases). The CDR3 loop spans 16 amino acids. Germline V gives CDR1 LGHNA, CDR2 YSLEER. V was shortened by 3 bases and J by 2 bases, with 16 bases between the two germline ends. This CDR3 is CASSHSNPGANYGYTF. DNA for the CDR3: TGCGCCAGCAGCCATAGTAATCCAGGGGCCAACTATGGCTACACCTTC.

The gene calls are TRBV12-5 and TRBJ1-1; D gene ambiguous. Germline lookup yields CDR1 LGHNT and CDR2 FRNRAP. The CDR3 runs 12 residues. The CDR3 loop reads CASRWAHTEAFF. In DNA, the CDR3 is TGTGCGAGCCGTTGGGCCCACACTGAAGCTTTCTTT.

The V and J genes are TRBV27 and TRBJ1-6; perhaps TRBD1 as D (5 bases). Trimming took 6 bases from V and 0 from J, leaving 15 bases between them. Germline V CDR1 and CDR2: MNHEY, SMNVEV (reference sequence). The CDR3 consists of 17 residues. CDR3 DNA: TGTGCCAGCAGCTCGGGACTCAGGAGCTCCTATAATTCACCCCTCCACTTT. As protein: CASSSGLRSSYNSPLHF.

The V call is TRBV27, the J call TRBJ1-5; the match to TRBD1 covers 12 bases. The germline V gene has CDR1 MNHEY and CDR2 SMNVEV (reference sequence). Trimming took 5 bases from V and 6 from J; bases not matched to a gene: 8. CDR3 length: 16 amino acids. CDR3 nucleotide sequence: TGTGCCAGCAGTCCAACCAGGGACAGGGGGCTTCAGCCCCAGCATTTT. It yields the protein CASSPTRDRGLQPQHF.

The chain links TRBV18 to TRBJ2-5, with D possibly matching TRBD1 (7 bases). CDR1 is KGHSH and CDR2 is LQKENI in the germline V gene. V lost 6 bases and J 1 base, leaving 15 bases between the germline ends. The CDR3 runs 15 residues. CDR3 coding DNA: TGTGCCAGCTCCGCTCAGGGGGGTCCCCAAGAGACCCAGTACTTC. Its protein product is CASSAQGGPQETQYF.

This clone was detected only a few times. This rearrangement joins TRBV5-4 to TRBJ1-2; 9 nucleotides agree with TRBD1. Trimming cost V 0 bases and J 2 bases; bases outside gene matches: 2. The CDR3 contains 15 residues. CDR1 is SGHNT, CDR2 YYREEE, per germline (reference sequence). The CDR3 spells CASSLGGQGNYGYTF. DNA for the CDR3: TGTGCCAGCAGCTTGGGAGGACAGGGGAACTATGGCTACACCTTC. The full variable domain, rest sourced from reference TRBV5-4 and TRBJ1-2, is ETGVTQSPTHLIKTRGQQVTLRCSSQSGHNTVSWYQQALGQGPQFIFQYYREEENGRGNFPPRFSGLQFPNYSSELNVNALELDDSALYLCASSLGGQGNYGYTFGSGTRLTVV.

The J gene is TRBJ1-6, the V gene TRBV4-3, with a weak D call TRBD1 (5 bases). Germline V gene data show CDR1 as LGHNA and CDR2 as YSLEER. CDR3 length: 15 residues. The ends were cut back, 0 bases at V and 9 bases at J, with 12 bases in the middle. The DNA for the CDR3 is TGCGCCAGCAGCCAAGATGGGGGAGGTGGTTCACCCCTCCACTTT. It yields the protein CASSQDGGGGSPLHF.

This clone was seen a few times. The V gene is TRBV13, the J gene TRBJ1-2; no clear D. Trimming stripped 1 base from V and 0 bases from J, with 6 bases between. This CDR3 has 14 residues. CDR1 is PRHDT, CDR2 FYEKMQ, per germline (reference sequence). CDR3 residues: CASSLADSNYGYTF. For the CDR3, the DNA is TGTGCCAGCAGCTTAGCAGACTCTAACTATGGCTACACCTTC.

V gene TRBV21-1 combines with J gene TRBJ2-1; the table's D call, TRBD1, has no DNA check behind it. TRBV21-1 is a pseudogene. This CDR3 comprises 17 residues. The DNA for the CDR3 is TGTGCCAGCAGCAAAGCGGGGGTCAGGGGGAACAACAATGAGCAGTTCTTC. This gives the protein CASSKAGVRGNNNEQFF.

The gene calls are TRBV18 and TRBJ2-1; TRBD1 agrees at 8 bases. Germline-derived CDR1 and CDR2 are KGHSH and LQKENI. The ends lost 2 bases at V and 5 bases at J; junction bases unmatched: 5. This CDR3 is 15 amino acids long. The CDR3 reads CASSPRQGANNEQFF. The CDR3 nucleotides read TGTGCCAGCTCACCAAGGCAGGGGGCGAACAATGAGCAGTTCTTC.

The J gene is TRBJ2-7, the V gene TRBV9, with 7 bases identical to TRBD1. CDR3 length equals 16 residues. The germline V gene has CDR1 SGDLS and CDR2 YYNGEE. Trimming cost V 0 bases and J 5 bases; bases outside gene matches: 11. CDR3: CASSVAPTGEGHEQYF. In DNA, the CDR3 is TGTGCCAGCAGCGTAGCTCCAACAGGGGAAGGCCACGAGCAGTACTTC. The variable domain in full, completed from reference TRBV9 and TRBJ2-7, reads DSGVTQTPKHLITATGQRVTLRCSPRSGDLSVYWYQQSLDQGLQFLIQYYNGEERAKGNILERFSAQQFPDLHSELNLSSLELGDSALYFCASSVAPTGEGHEQYFGPGTRLTVT.

The table lists this clone with a count of one. V is TRBV7-9 and J is TRBJ1-6; 8 nucleotides align to TRBD1. CDR3 length equals 17 residues. The trim removed 4 bases at V and 3 bases at J, leaving 8 bases unmatched. The germline CDR1 and CDR2 sequences are SEHNR and FQNEAQ (reference sequence). Written as DNA, the CDR3 is TGTGCCAGCAGCTCTTCGGGACAGGCCATCTATAATTCACCCCTCCACTTT. Translated, it gives CASSSSGQAIYNSPLHF.

The chain has TRBV7-6 and TRBJ1-6, with D tentatively TRBD1 (5 bases). V shed 2 bases and J shed 10 bases, with 9 bases lying between them. CDR3 length: 13 amino acids. Germline V CDR1 and CDR2: SGHVS, FNYEAQ. The CDR3 region has the DNA TGTGCCAGCAGCTTAAGGGGAACCTCACCCCTCCACTTT. This translates into CASSLRGTSPLHF.

The V and J genes are TRBV7-9 and TRBJ1-1; 9 bases are a match to TRBD1. The V and J ends lost 5 bases and 1 base, in that order; junction bases with no gene match: 5. CDR1 SEHNR and CDR2 FQNEAQ come from the germline V gene (reference sequence). The CDR3 has 15 residues. The DNA of the CDR3 is TGTGCCAGCAGCCCCCGACAGGGGGGGAACACTGAAGCTTTCTTT. Translated, it gives CASSPRQGGNTEAFF.

The chain links TRBV15 to TRBJ2-7, with D possibly being TRBD1 (5 bases). This CDR3 contains 16 residues. V was pared by 1 base and J by 4 bases, with 17 bases between. Looked up from germline, CDR1 is LNHNV and CDR2 is YYDKDF (reference sequence). The DNA of the CDR3 is TGTGCCACCAGCAGAGGGGGCCCCTCCAAACTATACGAGCAGTACTTC. It is translated as CATSRGGPSKLYEQYF.

A note on this clone: The sample has other DNA sequences that encode this CDR3 too. As DNA, the CDR3 is TGTGCCAGCAGCTTAACAGGGGGAACCTACGAGCAGTACTTC. Translation: CASSLTGGTYEQYF. The chain has TRBV7-9 and TRBJ2-7, with 8 bases lining up with TRBD1. V shed 2 bases and J 2 bases; nucleotides not matched to a gene: 2. Germline V gene lookup returns CDR1 SEHNR and CDR2 FQNEAQ (reference sequence). The CDR3 has 14 residues.

The chain couples TRBV21-1 to TRBJ1-1; TRBD1 is the table's D call, not checked against the DNA. TRBV21-1 is recorded as a pseudogene. This CDR3 is built from 14 residues. The CDR3 DNA sequence: TGTGCCAGCAGCAGAAGACAGGGTGGAACTGAAGCTTTCTTT. Protein: CASSRRQGGTEAFF.